This passage covers 17 T cell receptor beta chains from one sample sequenced in a study of radiation and T cells in renal cell carcinoma (dated by TCRdb to about 2020). Libraries were constructed by the immunoSEQ multiplex PCR assay. As stored in TCRdb, this immuneACCESS dataset retains in-frame rearrangements with V and J assigned. A fraction of the clones does not appear; measured against another copy, unresolved V genes explain less than half of the discrepancy, and the remainder lacks a known reason. In all, the sample holds 150,000 or so clones, and about nine tenths of those were seen once. The top ten hold 11% of the sample. The time point label on this specimen signifies: blood 4 weeks post-SBRT, at nephrectomy. Explained via the paper, the treatment or condition label denotes: 15 Gy SBRT to primary tumor, nephrectomy 4 weeks later. This specimen consisted of blood, obtained from a patient whose treatment included radiotherapy and nephrectomy. Receptors were obtained from a woman aged 45-59 years with renal cell carcinoma.

This clone occurred a few times. The CDR3 region is CASGFRDSYNEQFF. The DNA for the CDR3 is TGTGCTAGTGGTTTTAGGGACAGCTACAATGAGCAGTTCTTC. The chain recombines TRBV12-5 with TRBJ2-1, with 7 positions matching TRBD1. The junction had 2 bases not matched to a gene; V was cut back by 3 bases and J by 3 bases. CDR3 length: 14 residues. Germline V gene sequence: CDR1 LGHNT, CDR2 FRNRAP.

V usage is TRBV5-1 and J usage is TRBJ2-5; 9 bases line up with TRBD2. This CDR3 comprises 16 residues. After removal of 2 bases from V and 2 bases from J, the junction contained 7 bases not matched to a gene. From germline, CDR1 is SGHRS and CDR2 YFSETQ. For the CDR3, the DNA is TGCGCCAGCAGCTTACTTAGCGGGGGACCACAAGAGACCCAGTACTTC. Its translation: CASSLLSGGPQETQYF.

This chain connects TRBV18 to TRBJ1-2, with D tentatively TRBD1 (5 bases). Germline CDR1 is KGHSH and CDR2 is LQKENI. V gave up 6 bases and J gave up 2 bases, with 13 bases separating them. This CDR3 is 14 amino acids long. The CDR3 bases are TGTGCCAGCTCGTCCGTCCGGGACAACTATGGCTACACCTTC. The encoded protein is CASSSVRDNYGYTF.

The gene calls are TRBV29-1 and TRBJ1-1; no definite D call. In germline, CDR1 is SQVTM, CDR2 ANQGSEA. V shed 6 bases and J shed 0 bases, with 17 bases lying between them. The CDR3 consists of 15 residues. CDR3 nucleotide sequence: TGCAGCGTCATGCTCGGACCTACAGTGAACACTGAAGCTTTCTTT. Its protein is CSVMLGPTVNTEAFF. Drawing the rest from reference TRBV29-1 and TRBJ1-1, the complete variable domain is SAVISQKPSRDICQRGTSLTIQCQVDSQVTMMFWYRQQPGQSLTLIATANQGSEATYESGFVIDKFPISRPNLTFSTLTVSNMSPEDSSIYLCSVMLGPTVNTEAFFGQGTRLTVV.

The chain joins TRBV29-1 to TRBJ2-3; 10 bases line up with TRBD1. J was trimmed by 4 bases and V by 6 bases; bases with no gene match: 4. The CDR3 has 13 residues. The V gene's germline CDR1 is SQVTM and CDR2 ANQGSEA. In DNA, the CDR3 is TGCAGCGTGGACGGACAGGGGGCAGATACGCAGTATTTT. It encodes CSVDGQGADTQYF.

The gene calls are TRBV30 and TRBJ2-7, with 10 bases fitting TRBD2. This CDR3 is built from 12 residues. After removal of 7 bases from V and 5 bases from J, the junction contained 5 bases not matched to a gene. Looked up from germline, CDR1 is GTSNPN and CDR2 is SVGIG (reference sequence). Here the CDR3 DNA reads TGTGCCTTCTCGGGACTAGCGAACGAGCAGTACTTC. It codes for CAFSGLANEQYF.

This clone was detected only a few times. V and J are TRBV7-9 and TRBJ1-6, with 10 bases fitting TRBD1. The CDR3 sequence is 16 residues long. J gave up 7 bases and V 4 bases, and 7 bases lay outside the gene matches. From germline, CDR1 is SEHNR and CDR2 FQNEAQ (reference sequence). The CDR3 loop is CASSSVKDRGNSPLHF. As DNA, the CDR3 is TGTGCCAGCAGCTCGGTTAAGGACAGGGGGAATTCACCCCTCCACTTT.

This clone was seen only a few times. Other DNA sequences from this sample encode an identical CDR3 as well. The V and J genes are TRBV4-1 and TRBJ2-2, with D unresolved. Trimming cost V 5 bases and J 5 bases, with 3 bases left between them. CDR3 length equals 11 residues. Germline V CDR1 and CDR2: MGHRA, YSYEKL. The CDR3 DNA follows: TGCGCCAGCAGCGTTACCGGGGAGCTGTTTTTT. Translating it yields CASSVTGELFF.

Written as DNA, the CDR3 is TGTGCCAGCAGTACTATAGACAGGGGGCTAGATACGCAGTATTTT. It translates to CASSTIDRGLDTQYF. V gene TRBV6-5 combines with J gene TRBJ2-3, with 10 bases that match TRBD1. The CDR3 length is 15 residues. V was clipped by 5 bases and J by 5 bases; unmatched bases: 7. CDR1 MNHEY and CDR2 SVGAGI come from the germline V gene.

The gene calls are TRBV5-4 and TRBJ2-5, with TRBD2 as a possible D gene (5 bases). V was pared by 4 bases and J by 2 bases, with 15 bases between. The germline V gene has CDR1 SGHNT and CDR2 YYREEE (reference sequence). The CDR3 loop spans 15 amino acids. The CDR3 spells CASSDPSGPQETQYF. The CDR3 bases are TGTGCCAGCAGCGACCCCAGCGGCCCTCAAGAGACCCAGTACTTC.

The chain employs TRBV6-6 and TRBJ2-7; the D gene is possibly TRBD1 (5 bases). The V gene lost 2 bases and the J gene lost 0 bases, with 11 bases spanning the gap. Per the germline V gene, CDR1 is MNHNY and CDR2 is SVGAGI (reference sequence). The CDR3 loop spans 15 amino acids. The CDR3: CASSYGERGSYEQYF. For the CDR3, the DNA is TGTGCCAGCAGTTACGGGGAAAGGGGCTCCTACGAGCAGTACTTC.

The chain has TRBV6-5 and TRBJ2-1; TRBD2 is a possible D gene (5 bases). Germline values: CDR1 MNHEY, CDR2 SVGAGI. Trimming took off 8 bases at V and 6 bases at J, with 17 bases between the two ends. The CDR3 consists of 14 residues. CDR3 loop: CASSLRGISNEQFF. Here the CDR3 DNA reads TGTGCCAGCTCCCTCCGGGGAATCAGCAATGAGCAGTTCTTC.

In its sample, this clone was seen once. This chain joins TRBV19 and TRBJ2-5; D might be TRBD1 (7 bases). Germline-derived CDR1 and CDR2 are LNHDA and SQIVND (reference sequence). The ends were cut back, 2 bases at V and 4 bases at J, with 14 bases in the middle. The CDR3 is 15 residues long. The chain's CDR3 is CASSILQGGRETQYF. The CDR3 coding sequence is TGTGCCAGTAGTATACTTCAGGGGGGTAGAGAGACCCAGTACTTC.

This clone came up once. This chain uses TRBV4-1 with TRBJ2-7; 8 nucleotides align to TRBD1. V trimming: 0 bases; J trimming: 4 bases; junction bases outside the gene matches: 8. The CDR3 is made up of 16 amino acids. Germline assignment: CDR1 MGHRA and CDR2 YSYEKL. The chain's CDR3 is CASSQDSTGTGYEQYF. The CDR3 nucleotides read TGCGCCAGCAGCCAAGATAGTACTGGGACAGGATACGAGCAGTACTTC.

The gene calls are TRBV29-1 and TRBJ2-7; perhaps D is TRBD1 or TRBD2 (7 bases each). V was clipped by 6 bases and J by 4 bases, with 13 bases between them. This CDR3 has 12 amino acids. CDR1 and CDR2 (germline): SQVTM, ANQGSEA. CDR3 region: CSVRQGGYEQYF. The CDR3 DNA sequence: TGCAGCGTCAGACAGGGAGGGTACGAGCAGTACTTC.

The rearrangement links TRBV6-1 to TRBJ1-1; D might be TRBD1 (6 bases). CDR1 and CDR2 (germline): MNHNS, SASEGT. This CDR3 spans 14 amino acids. Trimming removed 1 base from V and 7 bases from J, with 13 bases in between. CDR3 DNA sequence: TGTGCCAGCAGTGAAGGGGGGGCAGGTATTGAAGCTTTCTTT. Amino acids: CASSEGGAGIEAFF.

This clone has a single count. The V gene is TRBV5-4, the J gene TRBJ2-7; 11 nucleotides align to TRBD1. The trim removed 4 bases at V and 5 bases at J, leaving 14 bases unmatched. This CDR3 region has 17 residues. Looked up from germline, CDR1 is SGHNT and CDR2 is YYREEE (reference sequence). Here the CDR3 DNA reads TGTGCCAGCAGCCGACTTATAGGGACAGGGGGGTTAAACGAGCAGTACTTC. Amino acids: CASSRLIGTGGLNEQYF. The full variable domain, completed using reference TRBV5-4 and TRBJ2-7, is ETGVTQSPTHLIKTRGQQVTLRCSSQSGHNTVSWYQQALGQGPQFIFQYYREEENGRGNFPPRFSGLQFPNYSSELNVNALELDDSALYLCASSRLIGTGGLNEQYFGPGTRLTVT.